The 7 T cell receptor beta chains presented below share a single source sample, sequenced in a study of cytomegalovirus exposure and HLA in healthy donors. The data were produced by immunoSEQ multiplex PCR, yet TCRdb's version contains in-frame clones alone and is incomplete. The sample has 150,000 to 200,000 clones; roughly 86% are singletons. Sequenced material: PBMCs. These TCRs come from a woman aged 18-29 years in good health and CMV-seropositive.

This clone appeared many times. The V gene is TRBV28, the J gene TRBJ1-2; D not resolved. Looked up from germline, CDR1 is MDHEN and CDR2 is SYDVKM. V was pared by 4 bases and J by 3 bases, with 18 bases between. This CDR3 is 16 amino acids long. Here the CDR3 reads CASSSKIRHLDYGYTF. The CDR3 DNA follows: TGTGCCAGCAGTTCCAAGATCCGACACCTTGACTATGGCTACACCTTC.

The rearrangement links TRBV9 to TRBJ2-2; 8 nucleotides align to TRBD2. V was pared by 0 bases and J by 4 bases, with 2 bases of the junction left unmatched. There are 15 residues in the CDR3. CDR1 is SGDLS and CDR2 is YYNGEE in the germline V gene. CDR3 sequence: CASSVDSGSTGELFF. The DNA for the CDR3 is TGTGCCAGCAGCGTAGACAGCGGGAGCACCGGGGAGCTGTTTTTT.

The chain recombines TRBV18 with TRBJ1-2; TRBD1 is a possible D gene (5 bases). The CDR3 spans 16 residues. The ends were cut back, 0 bases at V and 7 bases at J, with 18 bases in the middle. CDR1 KGHSH and CDR2 LQKENI come from the germline V gene. In DNA, the CDR3 is TGTGCCAGCTCACCACCGCCGAAAGGACAAGGCCGTGGCTACACCTTC. Amino acids: CASSPPPKGQGRGYTF.

This rearrangement joins TRBV4-1 to TRBJ1-1, with D hard to call. Trimming cost V 1 base and J 2 bases, with 8 bases left between them. This CDR3 is 14 amino acids long. The germline V gene has CDR1 MGHRA and CDR2 YSYEKL. The CDR3 reads CASSQGLLNTEAFF. Written as DNA, the CDR3 is TGCGCCAGCAGCCAAGGCCTACTCAACACTGAAGCTTTCTTT.

V gene TRBV9 combines with J gene TRBJ2-2; TRBD2 aligns across 15 bases. The CDR3 totals 19 residues. Per the germline V gene, CDR1 is SGDLS and CDR2 is YYNGEE. J was trimmed by 3 bases and V by 4 bases; bases with no gene match: 10. Written as DNA, the CDR3 is TGTGCCAGCAGCCTCGGACTAGCGGGAGGGCCTCGGTACACCGGGGAGCTGTTTTTT. Translating gives CASSLGLAGGPRYTGELFF.

The sample holds one count of this clone. The J gene is TRBJ2-5, the V gene TRBV5-6; 11 bases line up with TRBD1. V was pared by 0 bases and J by 1 base, with 5 bases of the junction left unmatched. The V gene's germline CDR1 is SGHDT and CDR2 YYEEEE. The CDR3 contains 17 residues. CDR3 loop: CASSLGRDRGFQETQYF. The DNA for the CDR3 is TGTGCCAGCAGCTTGGGACGGGACAGGGGGTTCCAAGAGACCCAGTACTTC. The full variable domain, completed using reference TRBV5-6 and TRBJ2-5, is DAGVTQSPTHLIKTRGQQVTLRCSPKSGHDTVSWYQQALGQGPQFIFQYYEEEERQRGNFPDRFSGHQFPNYSSELNVNALLLGDSALYLCASSLGRDRGFQETQYFGPGTRLLVL.

The CDR3 region is CASSESGQPRGYEQYF. DNA of the CDR3: TGTGCCAGCAGTGAGAGTGGACAGCCAAGGGGGTACGAGCAGTACTTC. The J gene is TRBJ2-7, the V gene TRBV6-4, with a tentative D call TRBD1 (6 bases). Germline loops: CDR1 MRHNA, CDR2 SNTAGT. CDR3 length: 16 residues. Trimming removed 3 bases from V and 4 bases from J, with 19 bases in between.